This passage covers 17 T cell receptor beta chains from one sample sequenced in a study of T cells in Graves' hyperthyroidism and ophthalmopathy. RNA transcripts were the template for amplifying TCR beta CDR3 regions. Using the HTBI primer set, a first-round RT-PCR was run on the TCR CDR3. TCRdb reprocessed the multiplex PCR reads with MiXCR, giving one entry per CDR3 protein. The sample yields a few hundred thousand distinct CDR3 sequences, less than 25% seen once. Source material: blood. All receptors derive from a man younger than 35 with Graves' hyperthyroidism.

This clonotype was observed many times. The chain joins TRBV4-1 to TRBJ2-7; 9 positions agree with TRBD2. After removal of 0 bases from V and 5 bases from J, the junction contained 11 bases not matched to a gene. Germline V lookup: CDR1 MGHRA, CDR2 YSYEKL. The CDR3 totals 17 residues. The CDR3: CASSQERSLAGLDEQYF. The DNA for the CDR3 is TGCGCCAGCAGCCAAGAACGTTCACTAGCGGGCCTGGACGAGCAGTACTTC.

The V gene is TRBV28, the J gene TRBJ2-7; TRBD1 matches 9 bases. This CDR3 has 14 residues. J lost 3 bases, V lost 5 bases, and 5 bases had no gene match. CDR1 and CDR2 (germline): MDHEN, SYDVKM. CDR3 coding DNA: TGTGCCAGCAGTGGGACAGGGATCCGCTACGAGCAGTACTTC. The encoded protein is CASSGTGIRYEQYF.

The CDR3 sequence is CASSLGQNLQETQYF. The DNA for the CDR3 is TGCGCCAGCAGCTTGGGACAGAATCTCCAAGAGACCCAGTACTTC. V usage is TRBV4-1 and J usage is TRBJ2-5; 7 bases are shared with TRBD1. This CDR3 is 15 amino acids long. CDR1 is MGHRA and CDR2 is YSYEKL in the germline V gene. J gave up 1 base and V 5 bases, and 7 bases lay outside the gene matches.

This clonotype was counted only a few times. At one of its ends the junction is not consistent with the germline gene, which may arise from a read error. This chain uses TRBV12-3 or TRBV12-4 with TRBJ2-5, with D possibly matching TRBD2 (5 bases). The CDR3 extends over 15 amino acids. CDR3 sequence (DNA): TGTGCCAGCAGTCTAGCCGGACGGGACCAAGAGACCCAGTACTTC. Its protein product is CASSLAGRDQETQYF.

The gene calls are TRBV20-1 and TRBJ2-7; 7 bases fit TRBD2. CDR1 and CDR2 from the germline V gene are DFQATT and SNEGSKA (reference sequence). V shed 4 bases and J 4 bases; nucleotides not matched to a gene: 13. The CDR3 is 15 amino acids. The CDR3 DNA is TGCAGTGCTAACCCCGGCCCGCGGGAGCCGTACGAGCAGTACTTC. Translated, it gives CSANPGPREPYEQYF.

The chain links TRBV18 to TRBJ1-2; no clear D gene. Germline V gene lookup returns CDR1 KGHSH and CDR2 LQKENI. Trimming cost V 2 bases and J 8 bases, with 15 bases left between them. The CDR3 totals 14 residues. The CDR3 protein is CASSPNRAMGGYTF. The CDR3 nucleotides read TGTGCCAGCTCACCAAATAGGGCGATGGGAGGCTACACCTTC.

The chain uses TRBV6-1 and TRBJ1-2, with TRBD1 as a possible D gene (6 bases). Trimming pared 1 base from V and 8 bases from J, leaving 20 bases between. This CDR3 comprises 16 residues. CDR1 is MNHNS, CDR2 SASEGT, per germline. In nucleotides, the CDR3 is TGTGCCAGCAGTGAAGGTAGCGGGGGGGCAGGAAGAGGCTACACCTTC. Translated, it gives CASSEGSGGAGRGYTF.

In its sample, this clonotype was seen many times. V usage is TRBV5-1 and J usage is TRBJ2-7; no definite D call. Germline loops: CDR1 SGHRS, CDR2 YFSETQ. The CDR3 consists of 14 residues. The ends were cut back, 1 base at V and 0 bases at J, with 8 bases in the middle. CDR3 residues: CASSLYTVSYEQYF. CDR3 sequence (DNA): TGCGCCAGCAGCTTGTATACGGTCTCCTACGAGCAGTACTTC. Supplemented by reference TRBV5-1 and TRBJ2-7, the full variable domain reads KAGVTQTPRYLIKTRGQQVTLSCSPISGHRSVSWYQQTPGQGLQFLFEYFSETQRNKGNFPGRFSGRQFSNSRSEMNVSTLELGDSALYLCASSLYTVSYEQYFGPGTRLTVT.

This clonotype was observed many times. CDR3 coding DNA: TGTGCCATCAGGCACGGATCGAACACCGGGGAGCTGTTTTTT. It specifies CAIRHGSNTGELFF. V and J are TRBV10-3 and TRBJ2-2, with D unclear. Germline V gene lookup returns CDR1 ENHRY and CDR2 SYGVKD. The CDR3 totals 14 residues. V lost 6 bases and J lost 0, with 8 bases in between.

Note on this clonotype: A much larger clonotype is one base distant, so this may be a read error. The chain joins TRBV28 to TRBJ2-7, with TRBD1 matching over 7 bases. The length of the CDR3 is 14 residues. Per germline, CDR1 MDHEN and CDR2 SYDVKM. Written as DNA, the CDR3 is TGTGCCAGCAGTTCCTGGGCCCACAGGGGCGAGCGGTACTTC. Protein: CASSSWAHRGERYF.

The chain has TRBV20-1 and TRBJ2-7; possibly TRBD1 or TRBD2 for D (6 bases each). This CDR3 has 18 residues. Germline lookup yields CDR1 DFQATT and CDR2 SNEGSKA (reference sequence). The germline V and J ends were trimmed by 3 bases and 7 bases, with 31 bases remaining between them. In DNA, the CDR3 is TGCAGTGCTAGGCCGGACACGGGGGCCCATCCAATTTCGGGTGAGCAGTACGTC. Translating it yields CSARPDTGAHPISGEQYV.

This clonotype was detected a few times. The chain combines TRBV3-1 with TRBJ1-6; the D is unclear. CDR1 is LGHDT, CDR2 YNNKEL, per germline (reference sequence). CDR3 length equals 16 residues. Trimming stripped 0 bases from V and 6 bases from J, with 12 bases between. DNA for the CDR3: TGTGCCAGCAGCCAAGATTCCCGGCAGCCTAATTCACCCCTCCACTTT. Amino acids: CASSQDSRQPNSPLHF.

The rearrangement joins TRBV27 to TRBJ2-7; 9 nucleotides match TRBD2. The CDR3 is 14 residues long. Germline loops: CDR1 MNHEY, CDR2 SMNVEV (reference sequence). V was pared by 6 bases and J by 5 bases, with 8 bases of the junction left unmatched. The CDR3 DNA reads as TGTGCCAGCAGAGCGGGCGGGAGGGCAGACGAGCAGTACTTC. Translated: CASRAGGRADEQYF.

The rearrangement joins TRBV7-9 to TRBJ1-1, with 7 bases aligning to TRBD1. V was pared by 0 bases and J by 1 base, with 2 bases of the junction left unmatched. This CDR3 contains 15 residues. Germline CDR1 reads SEHNR; CDR2 reads FQNEAQ (reference sequence). The CDR3 region has the DNA TGTGCCAGCAGCTTAGCACGGACAGGGAACACTGAAGCTTTCTTT. Amino acid sequence: CASSLARTGNTEAFF.

As to this clonotype: This may be a read error: a much more frequent sequence differs by one nucleotide. Since the CDR3 does not end with the conserved phenylalanine or tryptophan, this likely comes from a read error. The V call is TRBV29-1, the J call TRBJ2-7; 8 nucleotides match TRBD1. This CDR3 has 12 amino acids. J was trimmed by 7 bases and V by 7 bases; bases with no gene match: 9. Germline assignment: CDR1 SQVTM and CDR2 ANQGSEA. The CDR3 protein is CSALTGVKEQYY. CDR3 bases: TGCAGCGCCTTGACAGGGGTAAAAGAGCAGTACTAC.

This chain connects TRBV2 to TRBJ1-5; the D gene is possibly TRBD1 (5 bases). V lost 5 bases and J 2 bases, leaving 13 bases between the germline ends. Germline CDR1 is SNHLY and CDR2 is FYNNEI. CDR3 length: 15 residues. CDR3 sequence: CASSNQGRGNQPQHF. DNA of the CDR3: TGTGCCAGCAGTAACCAGGGAAGGGGCAATCAGCCCCAGCATTTT.

This clonotype was recorded many times. The CDR3, as DNA: TGTGCCAGCGGTCGCGGAGGATGGAGCTATGGCTACACCTTC. Translating gives CASGRGGWSYGYTF. The chain joins TRBV2 to TRBJ1-2; D unresolved. The germline V gene encodes CDR1 SNHLY and CDR2 FYNNEI. V lost 8 bases and J lost 4, with 17 bases in between. This CDR3 region has 14 residues. The full variable domain, rest sourced from reference TRBV2 and TRBJ1-2, is EPEVTQTPSHQVTQMGQEVILRCVPISNHLYFYWYRQILGQKVEFLVSFYNNEISEKSEIFDDQFSVERPDGSNFTLKIRSTKLEDSAMYFCASGRGGWSYGYTFGSGTRLTVV.